Presented here are 7 T cell receptor beta chains from one specimen sequenced in a study of blood T cells in healthy people across ages. Primed by a sample-barcoded 5' primer and a J-beta primer mix, a second PCR proceeded for about 7 to 12 cycles. TCRdb ran MiXCR on the 5' RACE reads and lists one entry per CDR3 protein. This sample has 1.5 million to 2 million distinct CDR3 sequences, with 28% found just once. Specimen: blood. These receptors were collected from a woman aged 25-40 years in good health.

The chain has TRBV12-3 or TRBV12-4 and TRBJ2-2; D may be TRBD1 (6 bases). This CDR3 is 14 amino acids long. V lost 8 bases to trimming and J lost 7 bases, with 17 bases between them. CDR3 loop: CASSNHGGSGELFF. CDR3 DNA: TGTGCCAGCTCTAACCATGGGGGCAGCGGGGAGCTGTTTTTT.

In this sample, this clonotype turned up many times. V gene TRBV5-1 combines with J gene TRBJ1-2; weak D call: TRBD1 (6 bases). Germline V gene lookup returns CDR1 SGHRS and CDR2 YFSETQ. This CDR3 comprises 14 residues. V gave up 1 base and J gave up 3 bases, with 10 bases separating them. This CDR3 reads CASSLPGADYGYTF. The DNA for the CDR3 is TGCGCCAGCAGCTTGCCAGGGGCCGACTATGGCTACACCTTC.

This chain connects TRBV2 to TRBJ2-7; 7 positions match TRBD2. This CDR3 spans 15 amino acids. J was trimmed by 0 bases and V by 5 bases; bases with no gene match: 7. Germline CDR1 and CDR2: SNHLY and FYNNEI. The CDR3 sequence: CASSTGLGSSYEQYF. The CDR3 region has the DNA TGTGCCAGCAGTACTGGACTAGGAAGCTCCTACGAGCAGTACTTC.

This clonotype has only a few counts. The V gene is TRBV20-1, the J gene TRBJ2-5; D perhaps matches TRBD2 (6 bases). Germline CDR1 reads DFQATT; CDR2 reads SNEGSKA (reference sequence). Trimming cost V 3 bases and J 1 base, with 9 bases left between them. The CDR3 has 13 amino acids. CDR3 nucleotides: TGCAGTGCTAGGGGACTCCCCCAAGAGACCCAGTACTTC. Protein sequence: CSARGLPQETQYF.

The chain links TRBV5-1 to TRBJ2-2; D is unclear. This CDR3 is 13 amino acids long. Germline V lookup: CDR1 SGHRS, CDR2 YFSETQ. Deletions cut 3 bases from V and 13 bases from J, with 16 bases between. In nucleotides, the CDR3 is TGCGCCAGCAGCTCGCCGGTTAGGCCTGGGCTGTTTTTT. Encoded protein: CASSSPVRPGLFF.

The genes are TRBV7-2 and TRBJ1-3; tentative D call: TRBD1 (6 bases). The V gene lost 5 bases and the J gene lost 3 bases, with 17 bases spanning the gap. The CDR3 has 16 residues. The V gene's germline CDR1 is SGHTA and CDR2 FQGNSA. CDR3 amino acids: CASSKGGTAYGNTIYF. The CDR3 nucleotides are TGTGCCAGCAGCAAGGGGGGGACTGCCTATGGAAACACCATATATTTT.

This clonotype was found a few times. The CDR3 DNA sequence: TGTGCCAGCAGCTTGGTTAGCGGGGCCACAGATACGCAGTATTTT. Translating it yields CASSLVSGATDTQYF. The chain joins TRBV5-5 to TRBJ2-3; 8 bases map to TRBD2. Germline assignment: CDR1 SGHKS and CDR2 YYEKEE (reference sequence). With 0 bases clipped from V and 2 bases from J, the junction kept 2 bases outside the gene matches. The CDR3 sequence is 15 residues long.